This entry lists 30 T cell receptor beta chains sequenced from one sample in a study of T cell responses to AZD1222 COVID-19 vaccine. Libraries were prepared by immunoSEQ multiplex PCR; TCRdb keeps only in-frame clonotypes and omits some of them. The sample contains around 100,000 clones, 90% of which appear only once. Sequenced material: peripheral blood, taken on day 0 of AZD1222 vaccination. The receptors were gathered from an adult in good health.

The chain employs TRBV6-5 and TRBJ2-5; D may be TRBD1 (5 bases). The V gene's germline CDR1 is MNHEY and CDR2 SVGAGI. Trimming shortened V by 3 bases and J by 3 bases, and 17 bases separated the two germline ends. This CDR3 contains 16 residues. The CDR3 region is CASSYTPTGQKETQYF. CDR3 DNA: TGTGCCAGCAGTTATACTCCTACAGGACAAAAAGAGACCCAGTACTTC.

This clone appeared once. The V and J genes are TRBV12-3 or TRBV12-4 and TRBJ2-5, with D possibly TRBD2 on 6 matching bases. V gave up 6 bases and J gave up 7 bases, with 12 bases separating them. The CDR3 has 12 residues. CDR3 sequence (DNA): TGTGCCAGCAGCCCGACTAGTCGGACCCAGTACTTC. It yields the protein CASSPTSRTQYF.

The genes are TRBV28 and TRBJ2-1; 10 bases are a match to TRBD2. With 5 bases clipped from V and 3 bases from J, the junction kept 4 bases outside the gene matches. Germline CDR1 is MDHEN and CDR2 is SYDVKM. CDR3 size: 15 residues. Written as DNA, the CDR3 is TGTGCCAGCAGTCATCCTAGCGGGGGCTACAATGAGCAGTTCTTC. It encodes CASSHPSGGYNEQFF.

The sample holds a few counts of this clone. The rearrangement joins TRBV29-1 to TRBJ2-1; the D gene could be TRBD1 or TRBD2 (5 bases each). The germline V and J ends were trimmed by 5 bases and 2 bases, with 13 bases remaining between them. The CDR3 extends over 14 amino acids. CDR1 SQVTM and CDR2 ANQGSEA come from the germline V gene. As DNA, the CDR3 is TGCAGCGTTCTCCAGGGAGTACCCTACAATGAGCAGTTCTTC. This translates into CSVLQGVPYNEQFF.

This sequence joins TRBV7-9 and TRBJ2-1; TRBD2 might be the D (5 bases). The CDR3 extends over 15 amino acids. Germline values: CDR1 SEHNR, CDR2 FQNEAQ (reference sequence). V lost 5 bases to trimming and J lost 1 base, with 12 bases between them. CDR3 nucleotides: TGTGCCAGCAGCCCCCCCGGGGTTTCCTACAATGAGCAGTTCTTC. It codes for CASSPPGVSYNEQFF.

The V call is TRBV5-1, the J call TRBJ2-7, with 10 nucleotides matching TRBD2. Looked up from germline, CDR1 is SGHRS and CDR2 is YFSETQ. The CDR3 contains 15 residues. The trim removed 7 bases at V and 4 bases at J, leaving 11 bases unmatched. The CDR3 is CASARGSGGAYEQYF. In nucleotides, the CDR3 is TGCGCCAGCGCGAGAGGAAGCGGGGGGGCTTACGAGCAGTACTTC.

The rearrangement uses TRBV29-1 and TRBJ1-1; possible D gene TRBD1, 6 bases. Germline CDR1 reads SQVTM; CDR2 reads ANQGSEA. Trimming stripped 6 bases from V and 5 bases from J, with 10 bases between. The CDR3 covers 11 residues. The CDR3 is CSVVGQTEAFF. CDR3 DNA: TGCAGCGTCGTTGGACAGACTGAAGCTTTCTTT.

V gene TRBV28 combines with J gene TRBJ1-1; the D gene is possibly TRBD1 (5 bases). V was cut by 5 bases and J by 3 bases, with 19 bases left in between. Germline V gene data show CDR1 as MDHEN and CDR2 as SYDVKM. The CDR3 contains 16 residues. The CDR3 DNA is TGTGCCAGCAGTCCCCCCGTTCCGGACATCGACACTGAAGCTTTCTTT. Protein: CASSPPVPDIDTEAFF.

This clone was observed a single time. The chain employs TRBV12-3 or TRBV12-4 and TRBJ2-2; D gene uncertain. V was trimmed by 4 bases and J by 0 bases, leaving 3 bases between them. The CDR3 loop spans 13 amino acids. The CDR3 here is CASSSPNTGELFF. In nucleotides, the CDR3 is TGTGCCAGCAGTTCTCCGAACACCGGGGAGCTGTTTTTT.

This clone was counted a single time. At one boundary the junction diverges from the germline segment, which might be a read error. J is TRBJ1-5 and V is TRBV29-1; 8 bases agree with TRBD1. Per germline, CDR1 SQVTM and CDR2 ANQGSEA. CDR3 length equals 11 residues. The CDR3 coding sequence is TGCAGCGCTGAAGTCCAGGGGGCCTACGCCTTT. Protein sequence: CSAEVQGAYAF.

The chain carries TRBV30 and TRBJ1-4, with D perhaps TRBD1 (5 bases). The ends were cut back, 3 bases at V and 5 bases at J, with 22 bases in the middle. Germline-derived CDR1 and CDR2 are GTSNPN and SVGIG (reference sequence). The CDR3 has 17 amino acids. The CDR3 sequence: CAWSTSRIRVPNEKLFF. CDR3 DNA sequence: TGTGCCTGGAGCACCTCCCGAATCAGGGTTCCCAATGAAAAACTGTTTTTT.

This sequence joins TRBV2 and TRBJ2-7, with 8 bases aligning to TRBD1. The CDR3 length is 14 residues. Germline CDR1 SNHLY, CDR2 FYNNEI. With V trimmed by 7 bases and J by 3 bases, 8 bases remained unmatched. The CDR3 region is CASKGQGGFYEQYF. CDR3 bases: TGTGCCAGCAAAGGACAGGGAGGCTTCTACGAGCAGTACTTC.

V usage is TRBV7-8 and J usage is TRBJ2-7, with a weak D call TRBD1 (6 bases). This CDR3 has 15 residues. The V and J ends lost 8 bases and 2 bases respectively, with 19 bases between them. In germline, CDR1 is SGHVS, CDR2 FQNEAQ. The CDR3 DNA reads as TGTGCCAGCTCCCTTCTGTGGGGGACAACCTACGAGCAGTACTTC. As protein: CASSLLWGTTYEQYF.

The genes are TRBV3-1 (or the pseudogene TRBV3-2) and TRBJ2-3; TRBD2 matches at 13 bases. Trimming cost V 5 bases and J 2 bases; bases outside gene matches: 16. This CDR3 comprises 20 residues. Germline V gene data show CDR1 as LGHDT and CDR2 as YNNKEL (reference sequence). CDR3 sequence reads: CASSNINPGLAGSSTDTQYF. In nucleotides, the CDR3 is TGTGCCAGCAGCAATATCAACCCGGGACTAGCGGGGTCTTCCACAGATACGCAGTATTTT.

V is TRBV12-3 or TRBV12-4 and J is TRBJ2-3; perhaps TRBD1 as D (5 bases). Trimming took off 8 bases at V and 5 bases at J, with 8 bases between the two ends. This CDR3 spans 11 amino acids. This CDR3 reads CASQGVDTQYF. DNA for the CDR3: TGTGCCAGCCAAGGGGTAGATACGCAGTATTTT.

This clone showed up just a few times. This chain joins TRBV11-1 and TRBJ2-5, with D perhaps TRBD1 (5 bases). Germline CDR1 and CDR2: SGHAT and FQDESV (reference sequence). The CDR3 extends over 14 amino acids. V lost 0 bases and J 4 bases, leaving 9 bases between the germline ends. CDR3 DNA: TGTGCCAGCAGCTTAGCGCGCAGGGTAGAGACCCAGTACTTC. This encodes CASSLARRVETQYF.

This clone was observed a few times. The chain is built from TRBV30 and TRBJ2-7, with a tentative D call TRBD1 (6 bases). The CDR3 is made up of 12 amino acids. V was cut by 1 base and J by 9 bases, with 13 bases left in between. In germline, CDR1 is GTSNPN, CDR2 SVGIG (reference sequence). This CDR3 reads CAWSGTGIRQYF. Here the CDR3 DNA reads TGTGCCTGGAGTGGAACAGGGATTCGGCAGTACTTC.

The chain is built from TRBV9 and TRBJ2-5; 9 positions agree with TRBD1. Germline CDR1 and CDR2: SGDLS and YYNGEE. The trim removed 3 bases at V and 5 bases at J, leaving 5 bases unmatched. CDR3 length equals 14 residues. The chain's CDR3 is CASSDRGLGETQYF. As DNA, the CDR3 is TGTGCCAGCAGCGACAGGGGGCTGGGGGAGACCCAGTACTTC.

This clone was seen once. The V call is TRBV7-2, the J call TRBJ1-1; TRBD1 aligns across 11 bases. The CDR3 has 13 residues. CDR1 and CDR2 (germline): SGHTA, FQGNSA. V shed 7 bases and J 5 bases; nucleotides not matched to a gene: 3. DNA of the CDR3: TGTGCCAGCAAAGGACAGGGGGCGACTGAAGCTTTCTTT. As protein: CASKGQGATEAFF.

The rearrangement joins TRBV5-1 to TRBJ2-2, with D possibly being TRBD2 (6 bases). The CDR3 loop spans 18 amino acids. Trimming left V 3 bases short and J 3 bases short, with 21 bases between. Germline loops: CDR1 SGHRS, CDR2 YFSETQ. CDR3 protein: CASSSAPKGTWHTGELFF. CDR3 sequence (DNA): TGCGCCAGCAGCTCCGCCCCAAAGGGGACTTGGCACACCGGGGAGCTGTTTTTT.

The rearrangement links TRBV27 to TRBJ1-1; 7 positions agree with TRBD1. The CDR3 totals 15 residues. V lost 5 bases, J lost 5 bases, and 11 bases stayed unmatched. Germline V gives CDR1 MNHEY, CDR2 SMNVEV (reference sequence). CDR3 in DNA: TGTGCCAGCAGTGAGGAATACAGGGGAGAAACTGAAGCTTTCTTT. Its protein is CASSEEYRGETEAFF.

This sequence joins TRBV25-1 and TRBJ1-3; D is undetermined. Germline assignment: CDR1 MGHDK and CDR2 SYGVNS. There are 12 residues in the CDR3. With 6 bases removed from V and 4 bases from J, the gap between germline ends came to 7 bases. DNA for the CDR3: TGTGCCAGCAGCGAAGGGGGAAACACCATATATTTT. Encoded protein: CASSEGGNTIYF. Complete variable domain (other parts from reference TRBV25-1 and TRBJ1-3): EADIYQTPRYLVIGTGKKITLECSQTMGHDKMYWYQQDPGMELHLIHYSYGVNSTEKGDLSSESTVSRIRTEHFPLTLESARPSHTSQYLCASSEGGNTIYFGEGSWLTVV.

V usage is TRBV11-2 and J usage is TRBJ1-3; no reliable D call. Trimming shortened V by 6 bases and J by 7 bases, and 16 bases separated the two germline ends. This CDR3 contains 14 residues. Germline CDR1 and CDR2: SGHAT and FQNNGV. CDR3 residues: CASRSLRVGNTIYF. The DNA of the CDR3 is TGTGCCAGCAGGTCTCTGCGAGTCGGGAACACCATATATTTT.

In its sample, this clone was seen a few times. The V gene is TRBV27, the J gene TRBJ1-4; TRBD1 might be the D (6 bases). The CDR3 is made up of 14 amino acids. The germline gives CDR1 MNHEY, CDR2 SMNVEV (reference sequence). Trimming took 5 bases from V and 3 from J, leaving 10 bases between them. DNA of the CDR3: TGTGCCAGCAGTCCACGGACAGCTAATGAAAAACTGTTTTTT. It codes for CASSPRTANEKLFF.

The CDR3 here is CASSYRGTNEKLFF. The CDR3, as DNA: TGTGCCAGTAGTTACAGGGGAACTAATGAAAAACTGTTTTTT. This chain uses TRBV19 with TRBJ1-4; 7 bases are a match to TRBD1. This CDR3 is 14 amino acids long. The germline V gene encodes CDR1 LNHDA and CDR2 SQIVND (reference sequence). With V trimmed by 5 bases and J by 1 base, 1 base remained unmatched.

This clone has only one observation. The chain uses TRBV13 and TRBJ2-1; no firm D call. The CDR3 is made up of 12 amino acids. CDR1 is PRHDT, CDR2 FYEKMQ, per germline (reference sequence). Between the trimmed V and J ends, which lost 6 bases and 9 bases, there was a span of 12 bases. For the CDR3, the DNA is TGTGCCAGCAGTAATCCCCGCGGTGAGCAGTTCTTC. It codes for CASSNPRGEQFF.

There are a few counts of this clone. This chain connects TRBV30 to TRBJ1-2, with D perhaps TRBD1 (5 bases). The germline CDR1 and CDR2 sequences are GTSNPN and SVGIG (reference sequence). The CDR3 is 14 residues long. V was trimmed by 5 bases and J by 0 bases, leaving 13 bases between them. The CDR3 spells CAWRGAGTNYGYTF. The CDR3 DNA sequence: TGTGCCTGGCGAGGGGCGGGTACTAACTATGGCTACACCTTC.

In DNA, the CDR3 is TGTGCCAGCAGCCAGGCCGGACAGGGGATCTACGAGCAGTACTTC. As protein: CASSQAGQGIYEQYF. The chain combines TRBV3-1 (or the pseudogene TRBV3-2) with TRBJ2-7, with TRBD1 matching 9 bases. This CDR3 is built from 15 residues. J lost 3 bases, V lost 3 bases, and 6 bases had no gene match. Germline-derived CDR1 and CDR2 are LGHDT and YNNKEL (reference sequence).

V gene TRBV9 combines with J gene TRBJ2-1, with 9 bases that match TRBD2. Germline V gene lookup returns CDR1 SGDLS and CDR2 YYNGEE. Losses at the gene ends were 0 bases for V and 4 bases for J; bases not matched to a gene: 5. This CDR3 contains 16 residues. The CDR3 region has the DNA TGTGCCAGCAGCGTAGGGGCTAGCGGGGCTTACAATGAGCAGTTCTTC. Its protein is CASSVGASGAYNEQFF.

The chain uses TRBV27 and TRBJ2-7; the D is unclear. The ends were cut back, 3 bases at V and 3 bases at J, with 9 bases in the middle. This CDR3 spans 13 amino acids. Germline lookup yields CDR1 MNHEY and CDR2 SMNVEV (reference sequence). The CDR3 region has the DNA TGTGCCAGCAGTTTCCGGCGATACTACGAGCAGTACTTC. This translates into CASSFRRYYEQYF.